This T cell receptor (beta chain) was sequenced for a study of T cell responses to AZD1222 COVID-19 vaccine. Only in-frame clones appear in the TCRdb table, and some are missing; sequencing was by immunoSEQ multiplex PCR. The sample gives tens of thousands of clones, around 87% of which show up once; over 7.5% is in the top ten. The V end lost 2 bases, the J end lost 0 bases, and 12 bases lay between the germline ends. CDR3 size: 16 residues. Germline-derived CDR1 and CDR2 are SGHKS and YYEKEE (reference sequence). The chain uses TRBV5-5 and TRBJ1-3; tentatively, D is TRBD1 (6 bases). The sequence came from an adult in good health. The starting material was peripheral blood, obtained on day 0 of AZD1222 vaccination. This CDR3 reads CASSFGQSLSGNTIYF. CDR3 bases: TGTGCCAGCAGCTTTGGACAGTCGCTCTCTGGAAACACCATATATTTT.